This TCR beta chain stems from a study of shared clonotypes between healthy human individuals. Study findings and constraints: All-four-donor shared clonotypes had higher generation probabilities than non-shared clonotypes did. Genetic and exposure-history diversity was limited by the few donors.

Remarks on this clone: Its antigen is still unknown.

CDR1 is SGHAT, CDR2 FQNNGV, per germline. This CDR3 has 15 amino acids. V was pared by 5 bases and J by 2 bases, with 6 bases of the junction left unmatched. The run depth of the assay was deep. How the authors handled the data: Quality scores were absent from the junction-only immunoSEQ sequences, so filtering differed. Data came from immunoSEQ multiplex PCR; TCRdb stores just in-frame clones and leaves some out. The D gene and trimming were derived from the DNA, and the V and J assignments and clone size from that table. The top ten clones hold approximately 1.5% of a sample with 980,000 or so clones, over 75% of them seen once.

The sequencing input was memory CD4+ T cells sorted from blood. Subset described: CD45RA-negative fraction. The sequence was collected from a young man in good health. The chain uses TRBV11-2 and TRBJ2-1; TRBD1 agrees at 7 bases. This CDR3 reads CASSPDRLAYNEQFF. CDR3 bases: TGTGCCAGCAGCCCGGACAGGTTAGCCTACAATGAGCAGTTCTTC. Using reference TRBV11-2 and TRBJ2-1 for the parts outside the CDR3, the full variable domain is EAGVAQSPRYKIIEKRQSVAFWCNPISGHATLYWYQQILGQGPKLLIQFQNNGVVDDSQLPKDRFSAERLKGVDSTLKIQPAKLEDSAVYLCASSPDRLAYNEQFFGPGTRLTVL.